Each of the 4 T cell receptor beta chains below was sequenced from the same sample in a study of vaccination and CD4 T cells after COVID-19 (dated 2022 in TCRdb). This sample's treatment or condition label indicates: approximately nine-day PBMC culture with coronavirus spike peptide pools or control peptides (ViraFEST assay). Library preparation employed PCR. These reads were obtained on an Illumina iSeq 100. TCR sequencing of DNA from cultured CD4+ T cells used the Oncomine TCR Beta short-read assay at the Johns Hopkins FTIC core. The public sequencing data were trimmed at Q25 with fastp and processed into clonotypes with MiXCR by TCRdb, which kept only in-frame beta chains. Each CDR3 protein gets just one entry, which takes the most common genes and DNA from the rows behind it. Within this sample are about 16,000 distinct CDR3 sequences, with around 61% of them counted one time only. The ten top clones hold roughly 10% of the sample.

The antigens of these receptors remain unknown. Sample: CD4+ T cells from blood, cultured in vitro. The source of these receptors is a human donor who had recovered from COVID-19.

The chain uses TRBV20-1 and TRBJ2-4, with TRBD2 matching 14 bases. Per the germline V gene, CDR1 is DFQATT and CDR2 is SNEGSKA (reference sequence). V lost 0 bases and J lost 8; bases outside the gene matches: 9. This CDR3 region has 17 residues. The CDR3 DNA sequence: TGCAGTGCTAGAGATGCGACTAGCGGGAGGGCCGCAGACATTCAGTACTTC. Translation gives CSARDATSGRAADIQYF.

This clonotype was counted once. The chain uses TRBV20-1 and TRBJ1-2; D is uncertain. Trimming removed 1 base from V and 3 bases from J, with 12 bases in between. The CDR3 length is 14 residues. Germline loops: CDR1 DFQATT, CDR2 SNEGSKA (reference sequence). The CDR3 here is CSARVQSRYYGYTF. Written as DNA, the CDR3 is TGCAGTGCTAGAGTACAGAGCAGGTACTATGGCTACACCTTC.

This rearrangement joins TRBV7-2 to TRBJ1-5; TRBD1 aligns across 7 bases. Germline values: CDR1 SGHTA, CDR2 FQGNSA. The CDR3 has 16 residues. The junction had 14 bases not matched to a gene; V was cut back by 4 bases and J by 8 bases. The CDR3 reads CASSSRQGVGWEPQHF. DNA of the CDR3: TGTGCCAGCAGCTCCCGGCAGGGGGTAGGTTGGGAGCCCCAGCATTTT.

This clonotype appeared a few times. The chain employs TRBV24-1 and TRBJ2-3; D is unclear. Germline CDR1 and CDR2: KGHDR and SFDVKD. V dropped 0 bases and J dropped 9 bases, with 6 bases sitting between them. CDR3 length: 12 amino acids. The CDR3, as DNA: TGTGCCACCAGTGATTTGGTGGGGACGCAGTATTTT. Translated: CATSDLVGTQYF.